A single sample gave rise to the 9 T cell receptor beta chains below, sequenced in a study of neurological immune-mediated disorders. TCRdb fed the 5' RACE reads into MiXCR, producing one record per CDR3 protein. This sample has approximately 50,000 distinct CDR3 sequences; 3% to 4% occur once, and the top ten carry under 8.5%. The specimen was PBMCs. The receptors stem from a man in his fifties or sixties with multiple sclerosis.

This clonotype was observed at least ten times. The chain is built from TRBV20-1 and TRBJ1-1; D unresolved. Trimming took 5 bases from V and 1 from J, leaving 5 bases between them. The CDR3 totals 11 residues. CDR1 and CDR2 (germline): DFQATT, SNEGSKA (reference sequence). The CDR3: CSAPRNTEAFF. CDR3 nucleotides: TGCAGTGCTCCCCGGAACACTGAAGCTTTCTTT.

In its sample, this clonotype was seen a few times. This chain connects TRBV20-1 to TRBJ1-5; TRBD1 is a possible D gene (6 bases). Germline V CDR1 and CDR2: DFQATT, SNEGSKA (reference sequence). V lost 3 bases and J lost 3, with 12 bases in between. This CDR3 has 14 amino acids. The CDR3 DNA sequence: TGCAGTGCTAGTACAGGGCTGATCAATCAGCCCCAGCATTTT. Amino acids: CSASTGLINQPQHF.

In its sample, this clonotype was seen many times. This sequence joins TRBV7-2 and TRBJ1-2; 9 bases map to TRBD1. Trimming took 3 bases from V and 4 from J; bases not matched to a gene: 0. The CDR3 totals 13 residues. Germline V gene sequence: CDR1 SGHTA, CDR2 FQGNSA. CDR3: CASSLTGGYGYTF. CDR3 nucleotides: TGTGCCAGCAGCTTGACAGGGGGCTATGGCTACACCTTC.

This clonotype was detected ten times or more. The V gene is TRBV20-1, the J gene TRBJ2-1; no definite D call. V gave up 2 bases and J gave up 9 bases, with 11 bases separating them. The germline gives CDR1 DFQATT, CDR2 SNEGSKA (reference sequence). The CDR3 runs 12 residues. CDR3 in DNA: TGCAGTGCTAGAAGCCTAGAGGCTGAGCAGTTCTTC. The encoded protein is CSARSLEAEQFF.

This clonotype has at least ten counts. The gene calls are TRBV20-1 and TRBJ1-5; no definite D call. CDR1 is DFQATT and CDR2 is SNEGSKA in the germline V gene (reference sequence). The CDR3 is made up of 13 amino acids. Trimming removed 3 bases at V and 5 bases at J, with 11 bases between. The CDR3 bases are TGCAGTGCTAGCAGAGGGAGGGATCAGCCCCAGCATTTT. It yields the protein CSASRGRDQPQHF.

This clonotype was recorded at least ten times. The chain is built from TRBV28 and TRBJ1-5; 8 nucleotides agree with TRBD1. CDR1 MDHEN and CDR2 SYDVKM come from the germline V gene. The CDR3 totals 14 residues. The V segment lost 10 bases and the J segment 4 bases; nucleotides outside the gene matches: 9. The CDR3 nucleotides are TGTGCCATCATCGAGGGACAGGCGAATCAGCCCCAGCATTTT. Translation gives CAIIEGQANQPQHF.

This clonotype was recorded at least ten times. The chain is built from TRBV20-1 and TRBJ1-1; possible D gene TRBD1, 5 bases. Germline V gene data show CDR1 as DFQATT and CDR2 as SNEGSKA (reference sequence). The CDR3 is 17 residues long. V gave up 5 bases and J gave up 1 base, with 23 bases separating them. CDR3 DNA sequence: TGCAGTGCTGCTCTCGGGGCAGCCGCGACTTGGAACACTGAAGCTTTCTTT. Residues: CSAALGAAATWNTEAFF.

This rearrangement joins TRBV4-1 to TRBJ1-2, with 10 positions matching TRBD1. This CDR3 is 16 amino acids long. CDR1 and CDR2 from the germline V gene are MGHRA and YSYEKL. After removal of 0 bases from V and 4 bases from J, the junction contained 5 bases not matched to a gene. This chain's CDR3 is CASSQDVGQGRYGYTF. CDR3 DNA sequence: TGCGCCAGCAGCCAAGATGTGGGACAGGGGCGCTATGGCTACACCTTC.

This clonotype occurred a few times. The rearrangement joins TRBV20-1 to TRBJ2-3; tentatively, D is TRBD1 (5 bases). The CDR3 totals 15 residues. Germline V gene sequence: CDR1 DFQATT, CDR2 SNEGSKA (reference sequence). Trimming removed 0 bases from V and 1 base from J, with 11 bases in between. The CDR3 DNA reads TGCAGTGCTAGAGATCTGCAGGGCGGCACAGATACGCAGTATTTT. Protein sequence: CSARDLQGGTDTQYF.